This T cell receptor (beta chain) derives from a study of shared T cell receptors in the human thymus. V gave up 2 bases and J gave up 3 bases; unmatched junction bases: 5. This CDR3 region has 15 residues. CDR1 and CDR2 (germline): SGDLS, YYNGEE. This table comes from immunoSEQ multiplex PCR, and its TCRdb copy is limited to in-frame clones, with some not included. The data contain 500,000 to 550,000 clones, approximately 78% of them seen just once; the ten biggest clones take up approximately 0.013%. This sample also appeared in a second study, on human thymus T cells.

The sample was thymocytes. The chain carries TRBV9 and TRBJ2-7; 10 nucleotides align to TRBD2. The clonotype comes from a boy younger than two with a congenital heart defect. The DNA of the CDR3 is TGTGCCAGCAGCGTTACTAGCGGGAAAGGCTACGAGCAGTACTTC. This translates into CASSVTSGKGYEQYF.